This T cell receptor (beta chain) is drawn from a study of identical twins. Study-level results: Alpha sequences that were out-of-frame and twin-shared showed an excess of low generation probability. For zero-insertion analyses, partial confounding could come from invariant MAIT and iNKT cells.

With no exceptions, donors were healthy Caucasians. The CDR3 spans 12 residues. Germline lookup yields CDR1 MGHDK and CDR2 SYGVNS. Points on this clonotype: Antigen: not known. Just one base apart from a much larger clone, this may be a read error.

With template switching, a universal primer site was added, and the cDNA carried unique molecular identifiers. One entry per CDR3 protein, called by TCRdb with MiXCR from the 5' RACE reads. The sample holds 1.5 million or so distinct CDR3 sequences, about 32% seen once. This clonotype was obtained from a newborn girl in good health. The sample comprised cord blood. The chain couples TRBV25-1 to TRBJ2-1, with D uncertain. The J call could be wrong; TRBJ2-7 is a better fit for the DNA end. The CDR3 spells CASGNLGYEQYF. The DNA for the CDR3 is TGTGCCAGCGGCAACCTAGGCTATGAGCAGTACTTC.